This passage covers 10 T cell receptor beta chains from one sample sequenced in a study of blood T cell repertoires in COVID-19. Assay: immunoSEQ multiplex PCR; the TCRdb copy retains only in-frame clones and omits some. The sample includes about 400,000 clones, over 85% of them seen just once. Sequencing was performed on PBMCs or T cells enriched from blood (not recorded which). The source of these receptors is a woman aged 25 to 39 who had recovered from COVID-19.

V usage is TRBV18 and J usage is TRBJ1-3; perhaps TRBD1 as D (5 bases). The germline V gene has CDR1 KGHSH and CDR2 LQKENI. V lost 3 bases, J lost 0 bases, and 18 bases lay in between. The CDR3 sequence is 18 residues long. The CDR3 DNA sequence: TGTGCCAGCTCACCCCTACCCCACCAGGGTTCCTCTGGAAACACCATATATTTT. It specifies CASSPLPHQGSSGNTIYF.

The CDR3 coding sequence is TGTGCCAGCAGCCCAGAGACAGGGGGCGCGGCTAACTATGGCTACACCTTC. Protein product: CASSPETGGAANYGYTF. This sequence joins TRBV4-2 and TRBJ1-2; 10 bases match TRBD1. Trimming at V came to 4 bases and at J to 0 bases, leaving 8 bases not matched to a gene. The germline CDR1 and CDR2 sequences are LGHNA and YNFKEQ. The CDR3 sequence is 17 residues long.

V and J are TRBV9 and TRBJ2-3; a weak D match, TRBD2 (7 bases). CDR1 and CDR2 (germline): SGDLS, YYNGEE. V was trimmed by 0 bases and J by 6 bases, leaving 14 bases between them. The CDR3 extends over 15 amino acids. CDR3 in DNA: TGTGCCAGCAGCGTAGCTAGGAGGGGGGGCGATACGCAGTATTTT. Its translation is CASSVARRGGDTQYF.

This clone was found once. The chain carries TRBV5-1 and TRBJ2-3; TRBD1 matches 7 bases. The CDR3 runs to 17 residues. The ends lost 0 bases at V and 0 bases at J; junction bases unmatched: 7. Germline V gene lookup returns CDR1 SGHRS and CDR2 YFSETQ. CDR3 in amino acids: CASSLDNRGLSTDTQYF. CDR3 nucleotide sequence: TGCGCCAGCAGCTTGGATAACAGGGGATTGAGCACAGATACGCAGTATTTT.

The gene calls are TRBV7-9 and TRBJ1-2, with D perhaps TRBD1 (5 bases). The CDR3 loop spans 13 amino acids. Germline values: CDR1 SEHNR, CDR2 FQNEAQ (reference sequence). The germline V and J ends were trimmed by 7 bases and 8 bases, with 17 bases remaining between them. CDR3 DNA sequence: TGTGCCAGCACCCAGATTCAGGGTAACGGCTACACCTTC. It encodes CASTQIQGNGYTF.

V and J are TRBV7-8 and TRBJ2-7; a possible D gene is TRBD1 (5 bases). Germline lookup yields CDR1 SGHVS and CDR2 FQNEAQ. V was shortened by 0 bases and J by 5 bases, with 17 bases between the two germline ends. CDR3 size: 16 residues. The CDR3 here is CASSLAAENRIHEQYF. In DNA, the CDR3 is TGTGCCAGCAGCTTAGCAGCCGAGAACAGGATCCACGAGCAGTACTTC.

The chain recombines TRBV3-1 (or the pseudogene TRBV3-2) with TRBJ2-3; tentative D call: TRBD1 (6 bases). The germline gives CDR1 LGHDT, CDR2 YNNKEL (reference sequence). The CDR3 runs to 13 residues. V lost 1 base and J 4 bases, leaving 6 bases between the germline ends. The CDR3 sequence is CASSQAGADTQYF. DNA for the CDR3: TGTGCCAGCAGCCAAGCAGGGGCAGATACGCAGTATTTT.

The V gene is TRBV27, the J gene TRBJ2-2, with 8 nucleotides matching TRBD1. This CDR3 contains 12 residues. V trimming: 11 bases; J trimming: 4 bases; junction bases outside the gene matches: 3. Per the germline V gene, CDR1 is MNHEY and CDR2 is SMNVEV (reference sequence). The CDR3 loop reads CAARGLTGELFF. The CDR3 DNA reads TGTGCCGCCAGGGGGCTCACCGGGGAGCTGTTTTTT.

The gene calls are TRBV12-3 or TRBV12-4 and TRBJ1-3; D not certain. The CDR3 spans 12 residues. V was shortened by 6 bases and J by 5 bases, with 8 bases between the two germline ends. The DNA for the CDR3 is TGTGCCAGCAGGAATCCTAGAAACACCATATATTTT. It is translated as CASRNPRNTIYF.

The chain combines TRBV5-5 with TRBJ2-5, with 8 bases matching TRBD1. Germline assignment: CDR1 SGHKS and CDR2 YYEKEE (reference sequence). V lost 4 bases to trimming and J lost 1 base; unmatched junction nucleotides: 6. CDR3 length equals 15 residues. The CDR3 DNA sequence: TGTGCCAGCAGCCCGGACAGGGCGGCCCAAGAGACCCAGTACTTC. It specifies CASSPDRAAQETQYF.